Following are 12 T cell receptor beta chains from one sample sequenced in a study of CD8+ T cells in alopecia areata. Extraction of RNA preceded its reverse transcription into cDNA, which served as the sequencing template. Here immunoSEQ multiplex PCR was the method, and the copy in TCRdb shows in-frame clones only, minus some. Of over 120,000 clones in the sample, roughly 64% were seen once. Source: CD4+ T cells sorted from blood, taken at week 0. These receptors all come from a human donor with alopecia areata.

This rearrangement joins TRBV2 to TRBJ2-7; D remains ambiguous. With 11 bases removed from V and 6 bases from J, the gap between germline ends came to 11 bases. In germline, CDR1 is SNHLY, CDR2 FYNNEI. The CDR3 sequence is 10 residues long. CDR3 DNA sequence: TGTGCCGGTGGATCGGGCGAGCAGTACTTC. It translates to CAGGSGEQYF.

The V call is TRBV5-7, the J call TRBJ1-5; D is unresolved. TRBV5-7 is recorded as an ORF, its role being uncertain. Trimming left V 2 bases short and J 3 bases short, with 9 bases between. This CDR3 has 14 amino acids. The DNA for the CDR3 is TGTGCCAGCAGCTTTGGGCGGGTCAATCAGCCCCAGCATTTT. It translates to CASSFGRVNQPQHF.

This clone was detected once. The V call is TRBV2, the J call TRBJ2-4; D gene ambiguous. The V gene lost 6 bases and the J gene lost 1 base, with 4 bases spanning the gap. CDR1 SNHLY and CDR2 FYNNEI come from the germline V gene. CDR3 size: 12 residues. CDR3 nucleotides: TGTGCCAGCAGCTTGGCCAAAAACATTCAGTACTTC. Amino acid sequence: CASSLAKNIQYF.

The CDR3 reads CATSRALMGGNQPQHF. The CDR3 DNA is TGTGCCACCAGCAGAGCCCTGATGGGGGGCAATCAGCCCCAGCATTTT. The chain uses TRBV15 and TRBJ1-5, with a possible D match to TRBD1 (5 bases). CDR3 length: 16 amino acids. V was shortened by 1 base and J by 2 bases, with 12 bases between the two germline ends. Germline V gene sequence: CDR1 LNHNV, CDR2 YYDKDF (reference sequence).

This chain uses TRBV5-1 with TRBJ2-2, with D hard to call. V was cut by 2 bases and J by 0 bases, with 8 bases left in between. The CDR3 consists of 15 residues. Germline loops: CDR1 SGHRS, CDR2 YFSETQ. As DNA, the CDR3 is TGCGCCAGCAGCTTAAGGGCTGCGAACACCGGGGAGCTGTTTTTT. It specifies CASSLRAANTGELFF.

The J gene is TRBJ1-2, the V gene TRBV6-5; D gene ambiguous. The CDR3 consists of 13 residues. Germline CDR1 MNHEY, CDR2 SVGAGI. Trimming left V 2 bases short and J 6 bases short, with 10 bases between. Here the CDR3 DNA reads TGTGCCAGCAGTTACGCGGCAGGAGATGGCTACACCTTC. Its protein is CASSYAAGDGYTF.

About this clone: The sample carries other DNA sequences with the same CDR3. As DNA, the CDR3 is TGTGCCAGCAGCCCCGGACAGGGTCTGAACACTGAAGCTTTCTTT. Translating gives CASSPGQGLNTEAFF. This sequence joins TRBV9 and TRBJ1-1; 8 nucleotides agree with TRBD1. The CDR3 is 15 amino acids. Germline CDR1 reads SGDLS; CDR2 reads YYNGEE. V gave up 4 bases and J gave up 0 bases; unmatched junction bases: 5.

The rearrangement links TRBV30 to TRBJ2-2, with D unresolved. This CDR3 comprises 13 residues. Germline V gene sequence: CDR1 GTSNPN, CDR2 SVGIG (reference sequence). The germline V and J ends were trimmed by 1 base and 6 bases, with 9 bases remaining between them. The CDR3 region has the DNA TGTGCCTGGAGTGGTCAGGCCGCCGGGGAGCTGTTTTTT. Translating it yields CAWSGQAAGELFF. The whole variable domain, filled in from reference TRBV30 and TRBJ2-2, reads SQTIHQWPATLVQPVGSPLSLECTVEGTSNPNLYWYRQAAGRGLQLLFYSVGIGQISSEVPQNLSASRPQDRQFILSSKKLLLSDSGFYLCAWSGQAAGELFFGEGSRLTVL.

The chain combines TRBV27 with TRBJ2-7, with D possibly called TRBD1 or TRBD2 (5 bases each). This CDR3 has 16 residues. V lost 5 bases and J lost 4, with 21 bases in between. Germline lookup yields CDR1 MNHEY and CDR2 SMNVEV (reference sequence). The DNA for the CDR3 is TGTGCCAGCAGTCCAGGCCCCGGGGCACCGGCGTACGAGCAGTACTTC. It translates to CASSPGPGAPAYEQYF.

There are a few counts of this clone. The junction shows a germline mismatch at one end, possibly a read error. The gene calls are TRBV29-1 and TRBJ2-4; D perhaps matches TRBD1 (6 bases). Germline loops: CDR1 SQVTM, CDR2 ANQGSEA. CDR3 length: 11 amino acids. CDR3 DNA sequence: TGCAGCGTTGAAGAGGGGAGACAGGTCTCCTTC. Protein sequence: CSVEEGRQVSF.

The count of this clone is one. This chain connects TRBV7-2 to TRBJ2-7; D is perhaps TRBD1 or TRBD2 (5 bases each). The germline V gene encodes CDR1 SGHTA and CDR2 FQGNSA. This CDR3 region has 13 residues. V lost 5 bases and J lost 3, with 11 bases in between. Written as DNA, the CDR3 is TGTGCCAGCAGCACCCGGGACGGCTACGAGCAGTACTTC. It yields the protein CASSTRDGYEQYF. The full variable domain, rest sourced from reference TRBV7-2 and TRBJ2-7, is GAGVSQSPSNKVTEKGKDVELRCDPISGHTALYWYRQSLGQGLEFLIYFQGNSAPDKSGLPSDRFSAERTGGSVSTLTIQRTQQEDSAVYLCASSTRDGYEQYFGPGTRLTVT.

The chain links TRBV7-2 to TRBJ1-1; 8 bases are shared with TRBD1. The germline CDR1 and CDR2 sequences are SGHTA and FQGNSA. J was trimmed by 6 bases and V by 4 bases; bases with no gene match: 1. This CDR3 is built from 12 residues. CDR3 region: CASSSQGAEAFF. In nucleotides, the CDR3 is TGTGCCAGCAGCTCACAGGGGGCTGAAGCTTTCTTT.